A single sample is the source of the 23 T cell receptor beta chains below, sequenced in a study of blood T cell repertoires in COVID-19. Profiled with immunoSEQ multiplex PCR; TCRdb holds only in-frame clones, not every one. The sample comprises about 280,000 clones, approximately 88% of which are singletons, and about 8.6% rests with the top ten. The sample taken for sequencing was peripheral blood. These receptors came from a man aged 18 to 35 with active or convalescent COVID-19.

The chain is built from TRBV7-9 and TRBJ2-7; perhaps TRBD1 as D (5 bases). The V gene's germline CDR1 is SEHNR and CDR2 FQNEAQ (reference sequence). V was shortened by 5 bases and J by 3 bases, with 8 bases between the two germline ends. CDR3 length equals 12 residues. CDR3 sequence (DNA): TGTGCCAGCAGCCGCACAGGCTACGAGCAGTACTTC. This translates into CASSRTGYEQYF.

The chain joins TRBV5-4 to TRBJ2-7, with 7 bases identical to TRBD1. The CDR3 sequence is 15 residues long. Germline V gene lookup returns CDR1 SGHNT and CDR2 YYREEE (reference sequence). The V gene end was trimmed by 4 bases and the J gene end by 8 bases; junction bases not matched to a gene: 15. The DNA for the CDR3 is TGTGCCAGCAGCGACCGACAGGGAGTCACGTCCAAGCAGTACTTC. Its translation is CASSDRQGVTSKQYF.

V usage is TRBV6-5 and J usage is TRBJ2-5; D perhaps matches TRBD1 (6 bases). Germline CDR1 and CDR2: MNHEY and SVGAGI. The CDR3 runs to 14 residues. Between the trimmed V and J ends, which lost 6 bases and 1 base, there was a span of 12 bases. The CDR3 loop is CASSRDTPQETQYF. The DNA for the CDR3 is TGTGCCAGCAGCCGGGACACCCCCCAAGAGACCCAGTACTTC.

In regard to this clone: Distinct nucleotide sequences in the sample also encode this CDR3. The chain's CDR3 is CASSLTGANTEAFF. CDR3 sequence (DNA): TGCGCCAGCAGCCTGACAGGGGCGAACACTGAAGCTTTCTTT. The chain couples TRBV5-1 to TRBJ1-1; 8 bases match TRBD1. This CDR3 is built from 14 residues. J lost 1 base, V lost 4 bases, and 3 bases had no gene match. Germline V gene lookup returns CDR1 SGHRS and CDR2 YFSETQ.

The chain has TRBV7-9 and TRBJ2-7, with 7 positions matching TRBD1. CDR3 length: 16 residues. V lost 0 bases to trimming and J lost 4 bases; unmatched junction nucleotides: 9. Germline V gene sequence: CDR1 SEHNR, CDR2 FQNEAQ (reference sequence). The CDR3 protein is CASSLAERPGGYEQYF. DNA for the CDR3: TGTGCCAGCAGCTTAGCCGAGCGGCCAGGGGGATACGAGCAGTACTTC. The variable domain in full, with the rest retrieved from reference TRBV7-9 and TRBJ2-7, is DTGVSQNPRHKITKRGQNVTFRCDPISEHNRLYWYRQTLGQGPEFLTYFQNEAQLEKSRLLSDRFSAERPKGSFSTLEIQRTEQGDSAMYLCASSLAERPGGYEQYFGPGTRLTVT.

This clone was found once. The chain recombines TRBV28 with TRBJ1-2, with D tentatively TRBD1 (6 bases). Germline V gene data show CDR1 as MDHEN and CDR2 as SYDVKM. The CDR3 totals 15 residues. V was cut by 5 bases and J by 4 bases, with 17 bases left in between. The chain's CDR3 is CASSPASTGLYGYTF. CDR3 DNA: TGTGCCAGCAGTCCCGCCTCGACAGGCCTCTATGGCTACACCTTC.

The chain is built from TRBV4-1 and TRBJ2-3, with D possibly being TRBD1 (6 bases). The CDR3 spans 16 residues. Germline loops: CDR1 MGHRA, CDR2 YSYEKL. The V end was cut by 1 base, the J end by 0 bases, with 11 bases between. CDR3 sequence (DNA): TGCGCCAGCAGCCAAGTTGGGGGCCCCAGCACAGATACGCAGTATTTT. Translated: CASSQVGGPSTDTQYF.

This clone has just one count. This sequence joins TRBV4-3 and TRBJ1-3; TRBD1 is a possible D gene (5 bases). This CDR3 is built from 13 residues. Germline V gene lookup returns CDR1 LGHNA and CDR2 YSLEER. V was pared by 3 bases and J by 4 bases, with 7 bases between. The CDR3 protein is CASSQSGGNTIYF. For the CDR3, the DNA is TGCGCCAGCAGCCAGTCAGGGGGAAACACCATATATTTT.

V and J are TRBV6-5 and TRBJ1-1; 8 positions match TRBD1. CDR1 and CDR2 (germline): MNHEY, SVGAGI. The CDR3 covers 16 residues. V was clipped by 2 bases and J by 8 bases; unmatched bases: 13. The CDR3 loop is CASSYTSGGWWREAFF. CDR3 DNA: TGTGCCAGCAGTTACACATCAGGGGGCTGGTGGAGGGAAGCTTTCTTT.

This rearrangement joins TRBV7-6 to TRBJ1-5, with 7 bases matching TRBD1. With V trimmed by 5 bases and J by 2 bases, 12 bases remained unmatched. CDR1 SGHVS and CDR2 FNYEAQ come from the germline V gene. The CDR3 sequence is 17 residues long. CDR3 DNA: TGTGCCAGCAGCCCCTCCACCCCAACAGGGGGCAATCAGCCCCAGCATTTT. It translates to CASSPSTPTGGNQPQHF. The complete variable domain, with remaining parts taken from reference TRBV7-6 and TRBJ1-5, reads GAGVSQSPRYKVTKRGQDVALRCDPISGHVSLYWYRQALGQGPEFLTYFNYEAQQDKSGLPNDRFSAERPEGSISTLTIQRTEQRDSAMYRCASSPSTPTGGNQPQHFGDGTRLSIL.

The chain couples TRBV7-2 to TRBJ2-2; 11 bases are shared with TRBD2. Germline loops: CDR1 SGHTA, CDR2 FQGNSA. This CDR3 is 16 amino acids long. The V segment lost 7 bases and the J segment 5 bases; nucleotides outside the gene matches: 9. CDR3 loop: CASTPRLAGSTGELFF. In nucleotides, the CDR3 is TGTGCCAGCACCCCTCGACTAGCGGGGAGTACCGGGGAGCTGTTTTTT.

This sequence joins TRBV12-3 or TRBV12-4 and TRBJ1-1; D might be TRBD1 (5 bases). The CDR3 runs 13 residues. V shed 3 bases and J shed 7 bases, with 12 bases lying between them. CDR3 nucleotide sequence: TGTGCCAGCAGTTTGGCAGGGATGAGTGAAGCTTTCTTT. Translated: CASSLAGMSEAFF.

At least ten counts were recorded for this clone. Other DNA sequences in this sample translate to the same CDR3. This chain uses TRBV6-2 or TRBV6-3 with TRBJ2-2; no reliable D call. Looked up from germline, CDR1 is MNHEY and CDR2 is SVGEGT. Trimming cost V 3 bases and J 3 bases, with 5 bases left between them. The CDR3 is 13 amino acids. CDR3 sequence: CASSYTDTGELFF. DNA for the CDR3: TGTGCCAGCAGTTATACGGACACCGGGGAGCTGTTTTTT.

The rearrangement uses TRBV19 and TRBJ1-2, with TRBD1 as a possible D gene (6 bases). CDR1 and CDR2 (germline): LNHDA, SQIVND (reference sequence). This CDR3 comprises 14 residues. V lost 3 bases and J 4 bases, leaving 12 bases between the germline ends. The CDR3, as DNA: TGTGCCAGTAGTATTTTTCTGGACAGCTATGGCTACACCTTC. Translated, it gives CASSIFLDSYGYTF.

This clone was counted a single time. The chain combines TRBV29-1 with TRBJ2-1; 9 bases are shared with TRBD2. There are 19 residues in the CDR3. Trimming removed 0 bases from V and 2 bases from J; junction bases left unmatched: 14. Germline V lookup: CDR1 SQVTM, CDR2 ANQGSEA. DNA of the CDR3: TGCAGCGTTGAAGATGCGGGTAGCGGGGGTCAAAATACCTACAATGAGCAGTTCTTC. The encoded protein is CSVEDAGSGGQNTYNEQFF.

The V and J genes are TRBV11-3 and TRBJ2-3; TRBD2 agrees at 11 bases. V lost 2 bases to trimming and J lost 0 bases; unmatched junction nucleotides: 7. The CDR3 has 18 residues. Looked up from germline, CDR1 is SGHNT and CDR2 is YENEEA. The CDR3 is CASSLYPGTSGSTDTQYF. The CDR3 bases are TGTGCCAGCAGCTTATACCCCGGGACTAGCGGCAGCACAGATACGCAGTATTTT.

V and J are TRBV4-1 and TRBJ2-5; D might be TRBD1 (5 bases). The CDR3 is 16 residues long. Germline loops: CDR1 MGHRA, CDR2 YSYEKL. Trimming stripped 1 base from V and 2 bases from J, with 14 bases between. The CDR3 region has the DNA TGCGCCAGCAGCCAAGGGGCAGGGCTAGTACAAGAGACCCAGTACTTC. This gives the protein CASSQGAGLVQETQYF.

The rearrangement uses TRBV11-2 and TRBJ2-7, with TRBD1 matching 8 bases. Germline V gene data show CDR1 as SGHAT and CDR2 as FQNNGV. Trimming took 3 bases from V and 2 from J; bases not matched to a gene: 6. CDR3 length: 15 amino acids. This CDR3 reads CASSFSDRGPYEQYF. As DNA, the CDR3 is TGTGCCAGCAGCTTTAGCGACAGGGGTCCCTACGAGCAGTACTTC.

The rearrangement uses TRBV10-3 and TRBJ1-5; the D gene is possibly TRBD1 (5 bases). Per the germline V gene, CDR1 is ENHRY and CDR2 is SYGVKD. This CDR3 is built from 12 residues. Trimming removed 7 bases at V and 6 bases at J, with 10 bases between. Here the CDR3 reads CAIMGEGQPQHF. The CDR3 DNA reads TGTGCCATCATGGGGGAGGGTCAGCCCCAGCATTTT.

J is TRBJ2-1 and V is TRBV12-5; 8 bases line up with TRBD2. Trimming at V came to 4 bases and at J to 5 bases, leaving 7 bases not matched to a gene. This CDR3 has 15 amino acids. Germline CDR1 is LGHNT and CDR2 is FRNRAP. The DNA of the CDR3 is TGTGCTAGTGGTTCCGGGGCGGGGGGCCACAATGAGCAGTTCTTC. Translated: CASGSGAGGHNEQFF.

The rearrangement uses TRBV6-2 or TRBV6-3 and TRBJ1-5; TRBD1 might be the D (6 bases). CDR1 MNHEY and CDR2 SVGEGT come from the germline V gene. The CDR3 loop spans 18 amino acids. The germline V and J ends were trimmed by 0 bases and 0 bases, with 15 bases remaining between them. CDR3 coding DNA: TGTGCCAGCAGTTACTCGGACAGAAGTGGTTATAGCAATCAGCCCCAGCATTTT. It specifies CASSYSDRSGYSNQPQHF.

The chain is built from TRBV29-1 and TRBJ1-2; D might be TRBD1 (6 bases). The germline gives CDR1 SQVTM, CDR2 ANQGSEA. This CDR3 is built from 16 residues. Trimming took 0 bases from V and 1 from J, leaving 15 bases between them. Here the CDR3 reads CSVEEFYRENNYGYTF. CDR3 sequence (DNA): TGCAGCGTTGAAGAATTTTACAGGGAGAATAACTATGGCTACACCTTC.

This clone was seen just once. The chain joins TRBV12-5 to TRBJ1-5; D perhaps matches TRBD1 (5 bases). The V end was cut by 6 bases, the J end by 4 bases, with 10 bases between. This CDR3 contains 13 residues. Germline loops: CDR1 LGHNT, CDR2 FRNRAP. CDR3 residues: CASGTGLNQPQHF. As DNA, the CDR3 is TGTGCTAGTGGCACAGGTTTGAATCAGCCCCAGCATTTT. Full variable domain (rest looked up from reference TRBV12-5 and TRBJ1-5): DARVTQTPRHKVTEMGQEVTMRCQPILGHNTVFWYRQTMMQGLELLAYFRNRAPLDDSGMPKDRFSAEMPDATLATLKIQPSEPRDSAVYFCASGTGLNQPQHFGDGTRLSIL.